Listed below are T cell receptor beta chains from one sample, sequenced in a study of T cell responses to AZD1222 COVID-19 vaccine. Libraries were prepared by immunoSEQ multiplex PCR; TCRdb keeps only in-frame clonotypes and omits some of them. The table shows 50,000 or so clones, with about 80% occurring only once. Here the sequenced sample was peripheral blood, taken 28 days after the second AZD1222 dose. The receptors were sampled from an adult who received the AZD1222 COVID-19 vaccine. Both conserved end residues are part of each CDR3. The D gene is left open where the match is weak. Not all rows give a size; the values are once, few, many and, for expanded clones, a class.

clone size: .; V gene: TRBV6-5; J gene: TRBJ1-1; D gene: .; CDR3 protein: CASSYPVLGGHTEAFF; CDR3 DNA: TGTGCCAGCAGTTACCCCGTGTTAGGGGGGCACACTGAAGCTTTCTTT
clone size: .; V gene: TRBV7-2; J gene: TRBJ2-7; D gene: .; CDR3 protein: CASSLAPGSYEQYF; CDR3 DNA: TGTGCCAGCAGCTTAGCTCCCGGGTCCTACGAGCAGTACTTC
clone size: once; V gene: TRBV6-1; J gene: TRBJ2-2; D gene: .; CDR3 protein: CASSGPWGLWNTGELFF; CDR3 DNA: TGTGCCAGCAGTGGTCCCTGGGGACTGTGGAACACCGGGGAGCTGTTTTTT
clone size: .; V gene: TRBV28; J gene: TRBJ1-4; D gene: TRBD1; CDR3 protein: CASSTPRQGSEKLFF; CDR3 DNA: TGTGCCAGCAGTACTCCGAGACAGGGAAGTGAAAAACTGTTTTTT
clone size: .; V gene: TRBV19; J gene: TRBJ1-5; D gene: .; CDR3 protein: CASSPLPWTDYQPQHF; CDR3 DNA: TGTGCCAGTAGTCCGCTCCCTTGGACAGACTATCAGCCCCAGCATTTT
clone size: .; V gene: TRBV27; J gene: TRBJ2-3; D gene: TRBD2; CDR3 protein: CASSLQVASGGDYTQYF; CDR3 DNA: TGTGCCAGCAGTTTACAGGTGGCTAGCGGGGGGGACTATACGCAGTATTTT
clone size: .; V gene: TRBV2; J gene: TRBJ2-1; D gene: .; CDR3 protein: CASSDLRGRGPGEQFF; CDR3 DNA: TGTGCCAGCAGTGACCTGCGTGGCAGGGGCCCCGGTGAGCAGTTCTTC
clone size: few; V gene: TRBV5-4; J gene: TRBJ1-2; D gene: .; CDR3 protein: CASSPPAPGYGYTF; CDR3 DNA: TGTGCCAGCAGCCCCCCGGCGCCCGGCTATGGCTACACCTTC
clone size: .; V gene: TRBV6-7; J gene: TRBJ1-5; D gene: .; CDR3 protein: CASSSPMTECNQPQHF; CDR3 DNA: TGTGCCAGCAGTTCGCCCATGACGGAGTGCAATCAGCCCCAGCATTTT
clone size: .; V gene: TRBV28; J gene: TRBJ1-6; D gene: .; CDR3 protein: CASSSRGARENSPLHF; CDR3 DNA: TGTGCCAGCAGTTCTCGGGGGGCCAGGGAGAATTCACCCCTCCACTTT
clone size: .; V gene: TRBV3-1/TRBV3-2; J gene: TRBJ1-2; D gene: .; CDR3 protein: CASSQGKLHPLNGYTF; CDR3 DNA: TGTGCCAGCAGCCAAGGTAAACTTCACCCTCTGAATGGCTACACCTTC
clone size: .; V gene: TRBV27; J gene: TRBJ2-2; D gene: .; CDR3 protein: CASSPYLRAVDTGELFF; CDR3 DNA: TGTGCCAGCAGTCCGTATCTGAGGGCTGTCGACACCGGGGAGCTGTTTTTT
clone size: .; V gene: TRBV6-1; J gene: TRBJ2-4; D gene: .; CDR3 protein: CASSELVWENAKNIQYF; CDR3 DNA: TGTGCCAGCAGTGAACTGGTGTGGGAAAATGCCAAAAACATTCAGTACTTC
clone size: .; V gene: TRBV3-1/TRBV3-2; J gene: TRBJ1-6; D gene: .; CDR3 protein: CASSQEGPGSYNSPLHF; CDR3 DNA: TGTGCCAGCAGCCAAGAAGGCCCGGGCTCCTATAATTCACCCCTCCACTTT
clone size: .; V gene: TRBV6-6; J gene: TRBJ1-2; D gene: .; CDR3 protein: CASSSTTGPGYTF; CDR3 DNA: TGTGCCAGCAGCTCTACAACCGGGCCCGGCTACACCTTC
clone size: .; V gene: TRBV5-1; J gene: TRBJ2-1; D gene: .; CDR3 protein: CASRLTGSYNEQFF; CDR3 DNA: TGCGCCAGCAGGTTGACAGGTTCCTACAATGAGCAGTTCTTC
clone size: .; V gene: TRBV11-2; J gene: TRBJ2-3; D gene: .; CDR3 protein: CASSPTFPSTDTQYF; CDR3 DNA: TGTGCCAGCAGCCCGACATTTCCTAGCACAGATACGCAGTATTTT
clone size: .; V gene: TRBV3-1/TRBV3-2; J gene: TRBJ1-5; D gene: TRBD1; CDR3 protein: CASTPDRGARGSQHF; CDR3 DNA: TGTGCCAGCACCCCAGACAGGGGTGCACGCGGATCCCAGCATTTT
clone size: .; V gene: TRBV5-4; J gene: TRBJ2-4; D gene: TRBD1; CDR3 protein: CASSSRTGSKNIQYF; CDR3 DNA: TGTGCCAGCAGCTCTAGGACAGGGTCCAAAAACATTCAGTACTTC
clone size: .; V gene: TRBV19; J gene: TRBJ2-1; D gene: TRBD2; CDR3 protein: CATYSGRLGNEQFF; CDR3 DNA: TGTGCCACTTATTCCGGGAGGTTGGGGAATGAGCAGTTCTTC
clone size: .; V gene: TRBV27; J gene: TRBJ1-2; D gene: .; CDR3 protein: CASSFRGNYGYTF; CDR3 DNA: TGTGCCAGCAGTTTCCGGGGAAACTATGGCTACACCTTC
clone size: .; V gene: TRBV30; J gene: TRBJ1-2; D gene: .; CDR3 protein: CAWIGKDPGYTF; CDR3 DNA: TGTGCCTGGATAGGGAAGGACCCTGGCTACACCTTC
clone size: .; V gene: TRBV7-4; J gene: TRBJ1-3; D gene: .; CDR3 protein: CASTLTLFSGNTIYF; CDR3 DNA: TGTGCCAGCACCTTGACTTTATTCTCTGGAAACACCATATATTTT
clone size: .; V gene: TRBV7-9; J gene: TRBJ2-2; D gene: .; CDR3 protein: CASSLAGGTGELFF; CDR3 DNA: TGTGCCAGCAGCTTAGCAGGGGGTACCGGGGAGCTGTTTTTT
clone size: .; V gene: TRBV11-2; J gene: TRBJ2-5; D gene: TRBD1; CDR3 protein: CASSPRTGWETQYF; CDR3 DNA: TGTGCCAGCAGCCCCCGGACAGGATGGGAGACCCAGTACTTC
clone size: .; V gene: TRBV19; J gene: TRBJ1-3; D gene: .; CDR3 protein: CASSSWDRPGNTIYF; CDR3 DNA: TGTGCCAGTAGTTCCTGGGATCGTCCTGGAAACACCATATATTTT
clone size: .; V gene: TRBV29-1; J gene: TRBJ2-4; D gene: .; CDR3 protein: CSVIQGGVGNIQYF; CDR3 DNA: TGCAGCGTCATACAGGGTGGTGTCGGAAACATTCAGTACTTC
clone size: .; V gene: TRBV12-3/TRBV12-4; J gene: TRBJ1-1; D gene: .; CDR3 protein: CASSFGLNTEAFF; CDR3 DNA: TGTGCCAGCAGTTTTGGGCTGAACACTGAAGCTTTCTTT
clone size: .; V gene: TRBV18; J gene: TRBJ2-2; D gene: .; CDR3 protein: CASSPTVTGELFF; CDR3 DNA: TGTGCCAGCTCACCTACAGTAACCGGGGAGCTGTTTTTT
clone size: .; V gene: TRBV10-3; J gene: TRBJ2-2; D gene: .; CDR3 protein: CAAKAGDTGELFF; CDR3 DNA: TGTGCCGCAAAGGCAGGGGACACCGGGGAGCTGTTTTTT
clone size: .; V gene: TRBV7-9; J gene: TRBJ1-4; D gene: TRBD1; CDR3 protein: CASSSGQGAYEKLFF; CDR3 DNA: TGTGCCAGCAGCTCCGGACAGGGGGCGTATGAAAAACTGTTTTTT
clone size: .; V gene: TRBV7-9; J gene: TRBJ2-1; D gene: .; CDR3 protein: CASSLLRGNEQFF; CDR3 DNA: TGTGCCAGCAGCTTACTGAGGGGCAATGAGCAGTTCTTC
clone size: .; V gene: TRBV29-1; J gene: TRBJ1-3; D gene: .; CDR3 protein: CSVETSSGNTIYF; CDR3 DNA: TGCAGCGTTGAGACCAGCTCTGGAAACACCATATATTTT
clone size: .; V gene: TRBV12-3/TRBV12-4; J gene: TRBJ2-1; D gene: TRBD2; CDR3 protein: CASSFQRENEQFF; CDR3 DNA: TGTGCCAGCAGTTTCCAGCGGGAGAACGAGCAGTTCTTC
clone size: once; V gene: TRBV7-2; J gene: TRBJ1-2; D gene: .; CDR3 protein: CASSLGPGEHGYTF; CDR3 DNA: TGTGCCAGCAGCTTAGGGCCAGGGGAACATGGCTACACCTTC
clone size: .; V gene: TRBV19; J gene: TRBJ2-1; D gene: TRBD1; CDR3 protein: CASSRTGKNEQFF; CDR3 DNA: TGTGCCAGTAGTAGGACAGGGAAGAATGAGCAGTTCTTC
clone size: .; V gene: TRBV3-1/TRBV3-2; J gene: TRBJ2-1; D gene: .; CDR3 protein: CASSPRTEYNEQFF; CDR3 DNA: TGTGCCAGCAGCCCAAGGACAGAATACAATGAGCAGTTCTTC
clone size: .; V gene: TRBV2; J gene: TRBJ2-1; D gene: .; CDR3 protein: CASSGSRGYNEQFF; CDR3 DNA: TGTGCCAGCAGTGGTAGTCGGGGATACAATGAGCAGTTCTTC
clone size: .; V gene: TRBV28; J gene: TRBJ1-6; D gene: .; CDR3 protein: CASRTGNSPLHF; CDR3 DNA: TGTGCCAGCAGAACAGGGAATTCACCCCTCCACTTT
clone size: .; V gene: TRBV15; J gene: TRBJ1-3; D gene: .; CDR3 protein: CATSRADSGSSGNTIYF; CDR3 DNA: TGTGCCACCAGCAGAGCCGATTCGGGAAGCTCTGGAAACACCATATATTTT
clone size: .; V gene: TRBV18; J gene: TRBJ1-1; D gene: TRBD1; CDR3 protein: CASSPFGTGGGEAFF; CDR3 DNA: TGTGCCAGCTCACCCTTCGGGACAGGGGGCGGTGAAGCTTTCTTT
clone size: .; V gene: TRBV30; J gene: TRBJ2-7; D gene: .; CDR3 protein: CAWSSRVSYEQYF; CDR3 DNA: TGTGCCTGGAGCAGCCGGGTATCCTACGAGCAGTACTTC
clone size: .; V gene: TRBV28; J gene: TRBJ1-5; D gene: .; CDR3 protein: CASSLGEKDGQPQHF; CDR3 DNA: TGTGCCAGCAGTTTGGGTGAGAAGGACGGTCAGCCCCAGCATTTT
clone size: .; V gene: TRBV7-2; J gene: TRBJ2-7; D gene: .; CDR3 protein: CASSLARENEQYF; CDR3 DNA: TGTGCCAGCAGCTTAGCTAGGGAAAACGAGCAGTACTTC
clone size: .; V gene: TRBV10-2; J gene: TRBJ1-1; D gene: .; CDR3 protein: CASRNRGGNMNTEAFF; CDR3 DNA: TGCGCCAGCAGAAATCGGGGGGGAAATATGAACACTGAAGCTTTCTTT
clone size: .; V gene: TRBV7-9; J gene: TRBJ1-5; D gene: .; CDR3 protein: CASSPGAVDNQPQHF; CDR3 DNA: TGTGCCAGCAGCCCCGGGGCGGTTGACAATCAGCCCCAGCATTTT
clone size: few; V gene: TRBV19; J gene: TRBJ1-5; D gene: .; CDR3 protein: CASRDVDNQPQHF; CDR3 DNA: TGTGCCAGCCGGGACGTAGACAATCAGCCCCAGCATTTT
clone size: once; V gene: TRBV6-5; J gene: TRBJ1-5; D gene: .; CDR3 protein: CASSYSAHRNQPQHF; CDR3 DNA: TGTGCCAGCAGTTACTCCGCGCACAGGAATCAGCCCCAGCATTTT
clone size: .; V gene: TRBV19; J gene: TRBJ2-1; D gene: .; CDR3 protein: CASSIDRGSASTYNEQFF; CDR3 DNA: TGTGCCAGTAGTATAGATAGGGGTTCAGCGTCCACCTACAATGAGCAGTTCTTC
clone size: once; V gene: TRBV21-1; J gene: TRBJ1-2; D gene: .; CDR3 protein: CASSMGQGASYGYTF; CDR3 DNA: TGTGCCAGCTCGATGGGGCAGGGGGCTAGTTATGGCTACACCTTC
clone size: .; V gene: TRBV25-1; J gene: TRBJ1-1; D gene: TRBD1; CDR3 protein: CASSRGFSSTEAFF; CDR3 DNA: TGTGCCAGCAGCAGGGGGTTTTCGAGCACTGAAGCTTTCTTT
clone size: .; V gene: TRBV5-1; J gene: TRBJ2-2; D gene: .; CDR3 protein: CASSLEVGSAGELFF; CDR3 DNA: TGCGCCAGCAGCTTGGAAGTAGGGTCGGCCGGGGAGCTGTTTTTT